Each of the 14 T cell receptor beta chains below was sequenced from the same sample in a study of shared clonotypes between healthy human individuals. The assay was immunoSEQ multiplex PCR, and TCRdb's table has in-frame clones only and misses some. The sample lists approximately 640,000 clones; roughly 87% were seen once. Material for sequencing was memory CD8+ T cells from PBMCs. Specified subset: CD45RO+ cells pooled with CCR7-negative TemRA cells. These receptors were obtained from a man younger than 30 in good health. Some clones in this sample may be carry-over from other donors' samples.

The chain couples TRBV11-1 to TRBJ2-1; D is perhaps TRBD2 (6 bases). CDR3 length equals 13 residues. The V end was cut by 5 bases, the J end by 10 bases, with 15 bases between. Germline V CDR1 and CDR2: SGHAT, FQDESV (reference sequence). The CDR3 loop reads CASSPGNRGEQFF. The CDR3 DNA reads as TGTGCCAGCAGCCCCGGTAATCGGGGGGAGCAGTTCTTC.

This sequence joins TRBV11-3 and TRBJ2-5, with no clear D. The end of the DNA aligns better with TRBJ2-7, so the J call may be wrong. This CDR3 region has 13 residues. Looked up from germline, CDR1 is SGHNT and CDR2 is YENEEA. This CDR3 reads CASSLAAAYEQYF. CDR3 nucleotide sequence: TGTGCCAGCAGCTTAGCGGCAGCCTACGAGCAGTACTTC.

V usage is TRBV11-3 and J usage is TRBJ2-3; possibly TRBD1 for D (6 bases). With 5 bases removed from V and 0 bases from J, the gap between germline ends came to 12 bases. Germline V gene sequence: CDR1 SGHNT, CDR2 YENEEA. CDR3 length equals 15 residues. CDR3 DNA sequence: TGTGCCAGCAGCCCAGGGACACAGAGCACAGATACGCAGTATTTT. This translates into CASSPGTQSTDTQYF.

This chain connects TRBV7-9 to TRBJ2-3, with 13 bases fitting TRBD2. Trimming removed 5 bases from V and 3 bases from J; junction bases left unmatched: 8. CDR1 and CDR2 from the germline V gene are SEHNR and FQNEAQ (reference sequence). The CDR3 consists of 17 residues. As DNA, the CDR3 is TGTGCCAGCAGCGATACTAGCGGGAGGGATTGGACAGATACGCAGTATTTT. This translates into CASSDTSGRDWTDTQYF.

DNA of the CDR3: TGTGCCAGCAGTTACTCCCCGACAGGGAACTATGGCTACACCTTC. Translating it yields CASSYSPTGNYGYTF. The chain recombines TRBV6-5 with TRBJ1-2; 7 bases match TRBD1. CDR1 is MNHEY, CDR2 SVGAGI, per germline. The J segment lost 2 bases and the V segment lost 0 bases, leaving 3 bases of the junction unmatched. This CDR3 spans 15 amino acids.

The chain carries TRBV6-5 and TRBJ1-1, with D possibly being TRBD1 (5 bases). Trimming took 2 bases from V and 1 from J, leaving 11 bases between them. The CDR3 loop spans 15 amino acids. Germline loops: CDR1 MNHEY, CDR2 SVGAGI. The DNA for the CDR3 is TGTGCCAGCAGTTACACGGACGGGACGAACACTGAAGCTTTCTTT. Translation: CASSYTDGTNTEAFF.

The chain's CDR3 is CASNKWEVNGYTF. CDR3 in DNA: TGTGCCAGCAACAAATGGGAGGTCAATGGCTACACCTTC. The chain recombines TRBV27 with TRBJ1-2; unclear D gene. The germline V gene encodes CDR1 MNHEY and CDR2 SMNVEV (reference sequence). V was clipped by 7 bases and J by 6 bases, with 15 bases between them. This CDR3 region has 13 residues.

V gene TRBV14 combines with J gene TRBJ2-7, with 7 bases aligning to TRBD1. CDR1 is SGHDN, CDR2 FVKESK, per germline. CDR3 length: 15 residues. J was trimmed by 6 bases and V by 1 base; bases with no gene match: 9. The CDR3 loop is CASSQGKGGLIEQYF. The CDR3 nucleotides read TGTGCCAGCAGCCAAGGAAAAGGGGGCCTCATCGAGCAGTACTTC.

This chain links TRBV5-1 with TRBJ1-3, with 7 bases identical to TRBD1. Germline V gene data show CDR1 as SGHRS and CDR2 as YFSETQ. The length of the CDR3 is 16 residues. The trim removed 0 bases at V and 0 bases at J, leaving 3 bases unmatched. DNA of the CDR3: TGCGCCAGCAGCTTGGTGGGACAGAGCTCTGGAAACACCATATATTTT. Its protein product is CASSLVGQSSGNTIYF.

The V and J genes are TRBV28 and TRBJ1-2, with D perhaps TRBD1 (6 bases). The germline V and J ends were trimmed by 7 bases and 4 bases, with 19 bases remaining between them. Germline V lookup: CDR1 MDHEN, CDR2 SYDVKM. This CDR3 is 15 amino acids long. The CDR3 region is CASTLSGGLGYGYTF. CDR3 DNA sequence: TGTGCCAGCACCCTATCTGGGGGCCTGGGCTATGGCTACACCTTC.

CDR3 nucleotides: TGTGCCAGCAGCCAAGAGGGGCACGGGAGGGGGGACAATGAGCAGTTCTTC. Residues: CASSQEGHGRGDNEQFF. V is TRBV4-2 and J is TRBJ2-1; TRBD2 agrees at 8 bases. This CDR3 is built from 17 residues. The V gene end was trimmed by 0 bases and the J gene end by 5 bases; junction bases not matched to a gene: 9. Germline V CDR1 and CDR2: LGHNA, YNFKEQ.

This sequence joins TRBV2 and TRBJ1-1; D remains ambiguous. The CDR3 length is 15 residues. Germline assignment: CDR1 SNHLY and CDR2 FYNNEI. The V end lost 3 bases, the J end lost 8 bases, and 19 bases lay between the germline ends. The CDR3 region has the DNA TGTGCCAGCAGTGAGGGGAGCCCATTCCGGTCGGAAGCTTTCTTT. Translation gives CASSEGSPFRSEAFF. The whole variable domain, remainder taken from reference TRBV2 and TRBJ1-1, is EPEVTQTPSHQVTQMGQEVILRCVPISNHLYFYWYRQILGQKVEFLVSFYNNEISEKSEIFDDQFSVERPDGSNFTLKIRSTKLEDSAMYFCASSEGSPFRSEAFFGQGTRLTVV.

This clone has a single count. The V and J genes are TRBV7-6 and TRBJ2-1, with 9 nucleotides matching TRBD1. With V trimmed by 5 bases and J by 6 bases, 8 bases remained unmatched. CDR3 length: 15 amino acids. Germline lookup yields CDR1 SGHVS and CDR2 FNYEAQ. The CDR3 coding sequence is TGTGCCAGCAGCCCGTGGACAGGGGAGGTCAATGAGCAGTTCTTC. It is translated as CASSPWTGEVNEQFF.

This rearrangement joins TRBV5-4 to TRBJ2-6; TRBD1 matches 7 bases. Germline V lookup: CDR1 SGHNT, CDR2 YYREEE (reference sequence). The V gene end was trimmed by 2 bases and the J gene end by 0 bases; junction bases not matched to a gene: 5. CDR3 length: 17 amino acids. The CDR3 protein is CASSLGTDSSGANVLTF. The CDR3 region has the DNA TGTGCCAGCAGCTTAGGGACAGACTCCTCTGGGGCCAACGTCCTGACTTTC. The variable domain in full, completed from reference TRBV5-4 and TRBJ2-6, reads ETGVTQSPTHLIKTRGQQVTLRCSSQSGHNTVSWYQQALGQGPQFIFQYYREEENGRGNFPPRFSGLQFPNYSSELNVNALELDDSALYLCASSLGTDSSGANVLTFGAGSRLTVL.